A single sample is the source of the 23 T cell receptor beta chains below, sequenced in a study of OX40 agonist ivuxolimab in advanced cancers. Produced via immunoSEQ multiplex PCR; TCRdb's table is partial and in-frame only. The data hold around 80,000 clones, with 82% observed a single time. This specimen was CD4+ or CD8+ T cells sorted from blood, taken in a trial of the OX40 agonist ivuxolimab. Receptors originate from an adult with an advanced solid tumor such as melanoma, head and neck, liver or kidney cancer.

The DNA of the CDR3 is TGTGCCAGCAGTGAAATCCCCCGGGGTACGCAGTATTTT. Its translation is CASSEIPRGTQYF. The chain has TRBV2 and TRBJ2-3; perhaps TRBD2 as D (5 bases). CDR3 length: 13 residues. From germline, CDR1 is SNHLY and CDR2 FYNNEI. The V gene lost 2 bases and the J gene lost 8 bases, with 11 bases spanning the gap.

This sequence joins TRBV5-4 and TRBJ1-6, with a possible D match to TRBD1 (5 bases). Germline V gene data show CDR1 as SGHNT and CDR2 as YYREEE (reference sequence). The CDR3 loop spans 15 amino acids. Trimming left V 0 bases short and J 8 bases short, with 12 bases between. CDR3 in DNA: TGTGCCAGCAGCTTGGCCGGGGGGGTGGATTCACCCCTCCACTTT. Encoded protein: CASSLAGGVDSPLHF.

The chain has TRBV4-2 and TRBJ2-5; D may be TRBD2 (6 bases). With 1 base removed from V and 1 base from J, the gap between germline ends came to 10 bases. Germline assignment: CDR1 LGHNA and CDR2 YNFKEQ. The CDR3 loop spans 15 amino acids. The CDR3 DNA reads as TGTGCCAGCAGCCAAGTTGCGGGGCCCCAAGAGACCCAGTACTTC. Protein product: CASSQVAGPQETQYF.

Remarks on this clone: An end of the junction does not agree with germline; a read error may underlie this. Here the CDR3 reads CATSPTRADF. The DNA for the CDR3 is TGTGCCACCAGCCCTACCCGTGCGGACTTC. This rearrangement joins TRBV15 to TRBJ2-5; D gene ambiguous. The CDR3 spans 10 residues. Looked up from germline, CDR1 is LNHNV and CDR2 is YYDKDF (reference sequence). Based on the CDR3 plus reference TRBV15 and TRBJ2-5, the full variable domain is DAMVIQNPRYQVTQFGKPVTLSCSQTLNHNVMYWYQQKSSQAPKLLFHYYDKDFNNEADTPDNFQSRRPNTSFCFLDIRSPGLGDTAMYLCATSPTRADFGPGTRLLVL.

CDR3 in amino acids: CASSAATQAYNEQFF. The CDR3 nucleotides read TGCGCCAGCAGCGCCGCCACCCAGGCCTACAATGAGCAGTTCTTC. The J gene is TRBJ2-1, the V gene TRBV5-1; D gene uncertain. Trimming stripped 4 bases from V and 2 bases from J, with 13 bases between. The CDR3 consists of 15 residues. Germline lookup yields CDR1 SGHRS and CDR2 YFSETQ. The full variable domain, in which reference TRBV5-1 and TRBJ2-1 provide the parts outside the CDR3, is KAGVTQTPRYLIKTRGQQVTLSCSPISGHRSVSWYQQTPGQGLQFLFEYFSETQRNKGNFPGRFSGRQFSNSRSEMNVSTLELGDSALYLCASSAATQAYNEQFFGPGTRLTVL.

CDR3 DNA: TGTGCCAGCAGTTCGGCCGGGACTAGCGGGGGCCACTACCAGTTCTTC. Translating it yields CASSSAGTSGGHYQFF. The chain employs TRBV28 and TRBJ2-1, with 14 bases identical to TRBD2. The CDR3 sequence is 16 residues long. J lost 13 bases, V lost 4 bases, and 12 bases had no gene match. Germline V gene data show CDR1 as MDHEN and CDR2 as SYDVKM.

The rearrangement uses TRBV19 and TRBJ2-1, with D maybe TRBD1 (5 bases). The length of the CDR3 is 15 residues. V lost 5 bases and J 5 bases, leaving 16 bases between the germline ends. Germline assignment: CDR1 LNHDA and CDR2 SQIVND (reference sequence). The CDR3 loop is CASSPSGSLNNEQFF. The CDR3, as DNA: TGTGCCAGTAGTCCCTCAGGGTCCTTAAACAATGAGCAGTTCTTC.

This clone was seen a handful of times. The V gene is TRBV5-4, the J gene TRBJ2-3; no firm D call. Germline CDR1 SGHNT, CDR2 YYREEE (reference sequence). The length of the CDR3 is 15 residues. With 2 bases removed from V and 0 bases from J, the gap between germline ends came to 10 bases. The CDR3 here is CASSLDLRSTDTQYF. Here the CDR3 DNA reads TGTGCCAGCAGCTTAGACTTACGAAGCACAGATACGCAGTATTTT.

V is TRBV23-1 and J is TRBJ2-1, with D possibly TRBD2 on 6 matching bases. TRBV23-1 is an open reading frame, and its role is uncertain. The CDR3 loop spans 16 amino acids. V was cut by 3 bases and J by 5 bases, with 17 bases left in between. CDR3 region: CASSHGQSGGDNEQFF. Written as DNA, the CDR3 is TGCGCCAGCAGTCACGGACAAAGCGGAGGGGACAATGAGCAGTTCTTC.

The chain couples TRBV5-1 to TRBJ2-3, with 12 bases lining up with TRBD2. J lost 5 bases, V lost 2 bases, and 6 bases had no gene match. Germline V gene lookup returns CDR1 SGHRS and CDR2 YFSETQ. This CDR3 comprises 16 residues. CDR3 nucleotide sequence: TGCGCCAGCAGCTTCAGGACTAGCGGGGAGGGAGATACGCAGTATTTT. Translating gives CASSFRTSGEGDTQYF.

The gene calls are TRBV6-1 and TRBJ2-2; D is undetermined. Trimming took off 7 bases at V and 5 bases at J, with 11 bases between the two ends. Germline V lookup: CDR1 MNHNS, CDR2 SASEGT. The CDR3 contains 13 residues. This CDR3 reads CASIKRWTGELFF. CDR3 DNA sequence: TGTGCCAGCATCAAAAGGTGGACCGGGGAGCTGTTTTTT.

CDR3 sequence: CASSTGQGSYEQYF. Here the CDR3 DNA reads TGTGCCAGCTCAACGGGACAGGGCTCCTACGAGCAGTACTTC. The genes are TRBV18 and TRBJ2-7; TRBD1 matches 9 bases. Trimming took 5 bases from V and 0 from J; bases not matched to a gene: 2. CDR3 length equals 14 residues. Per the germline V gene, CDR1 is KGHSH and CDR2 is LQKENI.

Details on this clone: One end of the junction fails to match germline, which may point to a read error. J is TRBJ2-1 and V is TRBV4-1, with TRBD2 identical over 7 bases. The CDR3 totals 16 residues. Germline assignment: CDR1 MGHRA and CDR2 YSYEKL. CDR3 amino acids: CASSPPLAAPTNGQFF. DNA of the CDR3: TGCGCCAGCAGCCCACCCCTAGCGGCTCCCACCAATGGGCAGTTCTTC.

This clone was observed once. The chain combines TRBV5-1 with TRBJ2-5; a weak D match, TRBD2 (6 bases). The CDR3 is 17 residues long. V dropped 0 bases and J dropped 2 bases, with 17 bases sitting between them. CDR1 is SGHRS and CDR2 is YFSETQ in the germline V gene. DNA of the CDR3: TGCGCCAGCAGCTTGGGTTTGCTTTTGGCGGGGCAAGAGACCCAGTACTTC. Residues: CASSLGLLLAGQETQYF.

V and J are TRBV6-5 and TRBJ2-5; TRBD2 matches at 8 bases. This CDR3 contains 14 residues. J gave up 7 bases and V 6 bases, and 10 bases lay outside the gene matches. In germline, CDR1 is MNHEY, CDR2 SVGAGI. The chain's CDR3 is CASSPGGARGTQYF. In DNA form, the CDR3 reads TGTGCCAGCAGCCCGGGGGGGGCTCGTGGGACCCAGTACTTC.

V is TRBV4-1 and J is TRBJ2-3; 9 bases are shared with TRBD2. The CDR3 spans 17 residues. V gave up 0 bases and J gave up 0 bases; unmatched junction bases: 4. Germline CDR1 MGHRA, CDR2 YSYEKL. CDR3 sequence: CASSQEAAGGSTDTQYF. CDR3 sequence (DNA): TGCGCCAGCAGCCAAGAGGCAGCGGGAGGAAGCACAGATACGCAGTATTTT.

The chain links TRBV28 to TRBJ1-6; the D is unclear. The CDR3 runs 14 residues. The germline V gene encodes CDR1 MDHEN and CDR2 SYDVKM. Between the trimmed V and J ends, which lost 7 bases and 0 bases, there was a span of 7 bases. The CDR3 reads CASKLSSYNSPLHF. Here the CDR3 DNA reads TGTGCCAGCAAACTGAGCTCCTATAATTCACCCCTCCACTTT. The full variable domain, its missing parts supplied by reference TRBV28 and TRBJ1-6, is DVKVTQSSRYLVKRTGEKVFLECVQDMDHENMFWYRQDPGLGLRLIYFSYDVKMKEKGDIPEGYSVSREKKERFSLILESASTNQTSMYLCASKLSSYNSPLHFGNGTRLTVT.

V and J are TRBV19 and TRBJ2-7, with 12 bases that match TRBD2. The germline CDR1 and CDR2 sequences are LNHDA and SQIVND (reference sequence). V shed 2 bases, J shed 2 bases, and the junction held 1 base outside the gene matches. This CDR3 region has 15 residues. This CDR3 reads CASSILAGGAYEQYF. DNA for the CDR3: TGTGCCAGTAGTATACTAGCGGGGGGGGCCTACGAGCAGTACTTC.

The chain has TRBV18 and TRBJ2-2; D is possibly TRBD1 (6 bases). V gave up 2 bases and J gave up 1 base, with 8 bases separating them. Per the germline V gene, CDR1 is KGHSH and CDR2 is LQKENI. This CDR3 spans 15 amino acids. The CDR3 bases are TGTGCCAGCTCACCAACAGGGAGGAACACCGGGGAGCTGTTTTTT. Its translation is CASSPTGRNTGELFF.

This clone was counted only a few times. This rearrangement joins TRBV28 to TRBJ2-5; possible D gene TRBD1, 6 bases. From germline, CDR1 is MDHEN and CDR2 SYDVKM. The CDR3 length is 14 residues. V lost 4 bases to trimming and J lost 5 bases, with 14 bases between them. CDR3 residues: CASSSPAGVETQYF. The CDR3 coding sequence is TGTGCCAGCAGTTCCCCCGCAGGGGTCGAGACCCAGTACTTC.

This clone has more than one count but fewer than ten. The rearrangement uses TRBV9 and TRBJ2-1; TRBD2 aligns across 10 bases. From germline, CDR1 is SGDLS and CDR2 YYNGEE. The V and J ends lost 3 bases and 5 bases, in that order; junction bases with no gene match: 8. CDR3 length: 16 amino acids. CDR3 in DNA: TGTGCCAGCAGCGACGGACGTCTAGCGGGGGACAATGAGCAGTTCTTC. The encoded protein is CASSDGRLAGDNEQFF.

The chain couples TRBV2 to TRBJ1-3; D is uncertain. The CDR3 length is 14 residues. Trimming removed 3 bases at V and 2 bases at J, with 8 bases between. CDR1 is SNHLY, CDR2 FYNNEI, per germline. The CDR3 nucleotides read TGTGCCAGCAGTGAGTGGGTGACTGGAAACACCATATATTTT. Its translation is CASSEWVTGNTIYF.

This chain connects TRBV4-1 to TRBJ1-2, with D perhaps matching TRBD1 (5 bases). V shed 0 bases and J shed 9 bases, with 11 bases lying between them. This CDR3 region has 13 residues. From germline, CDR1 is MGHRA and CDR2 YSYEKL. In DNA form, the CDR3 reads TGCGCCAGCAGCCAAGAGAGGGGCCTAAGCTACACCTTC. Residues: CASSQERGLSYTF.